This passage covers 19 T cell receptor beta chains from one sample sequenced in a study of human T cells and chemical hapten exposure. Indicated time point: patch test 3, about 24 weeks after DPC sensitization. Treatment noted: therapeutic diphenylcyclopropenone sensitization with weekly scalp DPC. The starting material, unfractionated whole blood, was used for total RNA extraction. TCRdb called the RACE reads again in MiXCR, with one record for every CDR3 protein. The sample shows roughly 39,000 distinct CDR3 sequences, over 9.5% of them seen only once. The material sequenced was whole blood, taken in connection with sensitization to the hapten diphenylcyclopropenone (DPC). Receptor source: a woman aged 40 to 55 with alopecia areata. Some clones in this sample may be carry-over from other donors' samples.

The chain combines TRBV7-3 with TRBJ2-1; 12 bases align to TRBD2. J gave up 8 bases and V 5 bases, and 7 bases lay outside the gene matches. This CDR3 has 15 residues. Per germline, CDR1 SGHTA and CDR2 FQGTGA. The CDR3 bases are TGTGCCAGCAGCGAGACTAGCGGGAGTTTCGATGAGCAGTTCTTC. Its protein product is CASSETSGSFDEQFF.

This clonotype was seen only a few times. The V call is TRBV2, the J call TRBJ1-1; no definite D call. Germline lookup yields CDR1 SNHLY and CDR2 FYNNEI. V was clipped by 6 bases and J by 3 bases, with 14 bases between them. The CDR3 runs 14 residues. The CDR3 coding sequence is TGTGCCAGCAGCCCCGAGAGAGCGTACACTGAAGCTTTCTTT. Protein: CASSPERAYTEAFF.

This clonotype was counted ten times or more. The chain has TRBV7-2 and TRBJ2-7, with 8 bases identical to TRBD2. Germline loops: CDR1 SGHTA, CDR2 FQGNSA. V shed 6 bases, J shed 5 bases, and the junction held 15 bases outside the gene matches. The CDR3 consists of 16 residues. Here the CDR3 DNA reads TGTGCCAGCAGTCCATTCCGGGGGGGCTACATCCACGAGCAGTACTTC. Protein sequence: CASSPFRGGYIHEQYF. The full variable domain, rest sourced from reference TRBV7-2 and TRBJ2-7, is GAGVSQSPSNKVTEKGKDVELRCDPISGHTALYWYRQSLGQGLEFLIYFQGNSAPDKSGLPSDRFSAERTGGSVSTLTIQRTQQEDSAVYLCASSPFRGGYIHEQYFGPGTRLTVT.

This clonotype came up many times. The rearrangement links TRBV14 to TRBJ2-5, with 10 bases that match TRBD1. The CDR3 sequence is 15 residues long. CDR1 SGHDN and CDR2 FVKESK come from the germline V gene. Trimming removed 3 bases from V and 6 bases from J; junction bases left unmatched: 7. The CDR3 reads CASSQGQGYWKTQYF. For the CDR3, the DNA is TGTGCCAGCAGCCAGGGACAGGGGTACTGGAAGACCCAGTACTTC.

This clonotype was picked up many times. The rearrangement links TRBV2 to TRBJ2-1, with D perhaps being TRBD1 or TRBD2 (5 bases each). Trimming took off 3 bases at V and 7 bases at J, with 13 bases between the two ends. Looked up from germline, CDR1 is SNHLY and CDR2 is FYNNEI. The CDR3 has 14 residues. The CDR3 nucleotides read TGTGCCAGCAGTGAGGGACGGGGCCGGAATGAGCAGTTCTTC. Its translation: CASSEGRGRNEQFF.

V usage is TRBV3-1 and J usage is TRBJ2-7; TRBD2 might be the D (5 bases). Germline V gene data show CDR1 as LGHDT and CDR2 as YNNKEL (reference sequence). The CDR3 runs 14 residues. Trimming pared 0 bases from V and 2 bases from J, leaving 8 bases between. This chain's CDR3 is CASSQEAGAYEQYF. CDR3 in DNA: TGTGCCAGCAGCCAAGAGGCGGGCGCCTACGAGCAGTACTTC.

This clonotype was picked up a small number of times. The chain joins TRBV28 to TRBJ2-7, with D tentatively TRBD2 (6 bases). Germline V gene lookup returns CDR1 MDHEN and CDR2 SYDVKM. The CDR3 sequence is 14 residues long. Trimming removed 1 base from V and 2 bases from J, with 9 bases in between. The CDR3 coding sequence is TGTGCCAGCAGTTTATTGGGGGAGGCCTACGAGCAGTACTTC. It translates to CASSLLGEAYEQYF. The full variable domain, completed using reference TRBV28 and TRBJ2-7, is DVKVTQSSRYLVKRTGEKVFLECVQDMDHENMFWYRQDPGLGLRLIYFSYDVKMKEKGDIPEGYSVSREKKERFSLILESASTNQTSMYLCASSLLGEAYEQYFGPGTRLTVT.

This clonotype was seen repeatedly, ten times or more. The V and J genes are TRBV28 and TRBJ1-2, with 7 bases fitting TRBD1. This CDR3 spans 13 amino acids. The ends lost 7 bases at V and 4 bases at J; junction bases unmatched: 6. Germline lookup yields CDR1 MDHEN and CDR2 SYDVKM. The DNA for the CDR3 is TGTGCCAGCACCTGGGGACAGACCTATGGCTACACCTTC. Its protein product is CASTWGQTYGYTF.

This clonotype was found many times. The CDR3 DNA sequence: TGTGCCAGCAGCCAAGGGGGGGGCGATGGCTACACCTTC. Encoded protein: CASSQGGGDGYTF. The chain joins TRBV3-1 to TRBJ1-2, with D possibly being TRBD1 (6 bases). The V end lost 1 base, the J end lost 6 bases, and 9 bases lay between the germline ends. The CDR3 length is 13 residues. The germline gives CDR1 LGHDT, CDR2 YNNKEL (reference sequence).

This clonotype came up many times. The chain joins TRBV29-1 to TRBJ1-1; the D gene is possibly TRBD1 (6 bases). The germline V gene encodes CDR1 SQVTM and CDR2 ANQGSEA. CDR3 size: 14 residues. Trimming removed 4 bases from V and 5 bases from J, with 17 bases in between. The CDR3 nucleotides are TGCAGCGTTGGGAGGGGGGGCGCAGGAACTGAAGCTTTCTTT. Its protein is CSVGRGGAGTEAFF.

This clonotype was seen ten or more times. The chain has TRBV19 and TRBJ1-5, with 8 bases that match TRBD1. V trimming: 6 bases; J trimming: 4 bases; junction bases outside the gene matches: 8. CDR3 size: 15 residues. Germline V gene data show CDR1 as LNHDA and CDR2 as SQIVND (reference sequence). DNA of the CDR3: TGTGCCAGTAGGGCTGACAGGGGAGAAAATCAGCCCCAGCATTTT. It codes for CASRADRGENQPQHF.

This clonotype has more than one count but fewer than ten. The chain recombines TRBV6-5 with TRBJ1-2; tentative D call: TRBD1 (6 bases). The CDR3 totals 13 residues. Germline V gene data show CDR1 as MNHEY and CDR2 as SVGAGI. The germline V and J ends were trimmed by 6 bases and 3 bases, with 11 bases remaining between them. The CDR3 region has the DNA TGTGCCAGCAGGGACAGTGGGGACTATGGCTACACCTTC. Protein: CASRDSGDYGYTF.

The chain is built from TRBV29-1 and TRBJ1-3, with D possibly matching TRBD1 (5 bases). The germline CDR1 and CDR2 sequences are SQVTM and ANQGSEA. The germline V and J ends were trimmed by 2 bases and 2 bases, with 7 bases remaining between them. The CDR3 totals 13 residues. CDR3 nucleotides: TGCAGCGTTGAATCGGGGGCTGGAAACACCATATATTTT. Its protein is CSVESGAGNTIYF.

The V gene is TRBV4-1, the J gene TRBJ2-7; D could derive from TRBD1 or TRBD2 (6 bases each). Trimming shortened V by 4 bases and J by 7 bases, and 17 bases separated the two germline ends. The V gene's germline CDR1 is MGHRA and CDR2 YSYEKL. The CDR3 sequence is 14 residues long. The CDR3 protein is CASSPATGAGEQYF. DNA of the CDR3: TGCGCCAGCAGCCCTGCAACGGGGGCCGGGGAGCAGTACTTC.

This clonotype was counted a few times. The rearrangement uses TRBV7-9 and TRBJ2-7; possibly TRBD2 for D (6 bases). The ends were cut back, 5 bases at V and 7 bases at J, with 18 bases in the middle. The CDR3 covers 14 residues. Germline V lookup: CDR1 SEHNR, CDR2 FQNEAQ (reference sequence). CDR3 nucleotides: TGTGCCAGCAGCCCACCCGGGACTGGTAGGGAGCAGTACTTC. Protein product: CASSPPGTGREQYF. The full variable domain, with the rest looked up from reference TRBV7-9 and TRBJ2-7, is DTGVSQNPRHKITKRGQNVTFRCDPISEHNRLYWYRQTLGQGPEFLTYFQNEAQLEKSRLLSDRFSAERPKGSFSTLEIQRTEQGDSAMYLCASSPPGTGREQYFGPGTRLTVT.

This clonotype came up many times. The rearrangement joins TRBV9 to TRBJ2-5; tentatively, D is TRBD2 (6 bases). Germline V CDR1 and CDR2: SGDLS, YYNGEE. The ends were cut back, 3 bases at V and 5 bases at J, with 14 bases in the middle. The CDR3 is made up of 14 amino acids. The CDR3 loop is CASSGGLGRETQYF. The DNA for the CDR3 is TGTGCCAGCAGCGGGGGACTCGGAAGGGAGACCCAGTACTTC.

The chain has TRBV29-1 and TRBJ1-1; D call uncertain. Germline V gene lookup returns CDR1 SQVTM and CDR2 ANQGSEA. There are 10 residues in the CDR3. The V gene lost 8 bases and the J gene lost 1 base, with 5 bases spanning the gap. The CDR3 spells CSIKNTEAFF. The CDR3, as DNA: TGCAGCATTAAGAACACTGAAGCTTTCTTT.

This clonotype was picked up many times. In DNA form, the CDR3 reads TGTGCCAGCAGCCAGCGAGCCCAAGAGACCCAGTACTTC. Its protein is CASSQRAQETQYF. The rearrangement links TRBV5-6 to TRBJ2-5; D ambiguous. Deletions cut 4 bases from V and 1 base from J, with 8 bases between. Germline lookup yields CDR1 SGHDT and CDR2 YYEEEE. The CDR3 sequence is 13 residues long.

The CDR3 here is CASSAGPQRGQFF. The CDR3 bases are TGTGCCAGCAGCGCGGGCCCCCAAAGGGGGCAGTTCTTC. The chain links TRBV7-2 to TRBJ2-1, with D perhaps assigned TRBD1 or TRBD2 (5 bases each). Germline CDR1 SGHTA, CDR2 FQGNSA. This CDR3 has 13 amino acids. V was shortened by 5 bases and J by 12 bases, with 17 bases between the two germline ends.